This T cell receptor (beta chain) was captured by sequencing in a study of cytomegalovirus exposure and HLA in healthy donors. Overall study results and limits: The authors reported that TCR beta sequences could predict HLA-A and HLA-B alleles. These predictions were accurate for most subjects in the first cohort. Association with HLA alleles at 0.05 false discovery rate was found for roughly 17,000 TCR beta sequences in a later analysis.

Germline CDR1 and CDR2: SGHDT and YYEEEE. The V and J ends lost 1 base and 1 base respectively, with 9 bases between them. CDR3 length: 15 amino acids. This clone occurred a few times. Its specificity is unknown. PCR employed 60 Vbeta and 13 Jbeta primers. As processed by the authors: Some 11 million of the approximately 80 million unique TCR beta chains counted in a later analysis were shared. The data were produced by immunoSEQ multiplex PCR, yet TCRdb's version contains in-frame clones alone and is incomplete. V, J and clone size are taken as reported in that table, and D and trimming were inferred from the DNA itself. The table shows about 140,000 clones, with about 70% occurring only once.

What was sequenced was PBMCs. This chain uses TRBV5-6 with TRBJ1-5; D not resolved. This clonotype was sampled from an older woman in good health and CMV-seropositive. This CDR3 is CASSLWSRSNQPQHF. In DNA, the CDR3 is TGTGCCAGCAGCTTGTGGAGTAGGAGCAATCAGCCCCAGCATTTT.